A single sample gave rise to the 28 T cell receptor beta chains below, sequenced in a study of T cells in Graves' hyperthyroidism and ophthalmopathy. TCR beta CDR3 sequences were amplified from RNA transcripts. Carried out on the TCR CDR3, a first-round RT-PCR used the HTBI primer set. TCRdb used MiXCR to reprocess the multiplex PCR reads, holding one entry per CDR3 protein. Of about 500,000 distinct CDR3 sequences in the sample, approximately 16% were seen once. Material: blood. Receptors originate from a woman younger than 30 with Graves' hyperthyroidism.

This clonotype came up a few times. The chain recombines TRBV30 with TRBJ1-2; no reliable D call. The CDR3 extends over 12 amino acids. CDR1 GTSNPN and CDR2 SVGIG come from the germline V gene (reference sequence). Trimming shortened V by 0 bases and J by 1 base, and 3 bases separated the two germline ends. The CDR3: CAWSVLNYGYTF. In DNA form, the CDR3 reads TGTGCCTGGAGTGTACTTAACTATGGCTACACCTTC. Based on the CDR3 plus reference TRBV30 and TRBJ1-2, the full variable domain is SQTIHQWPATLVQPVGSPLSLECTVEGTSNPNLYWYRQAAGRGLQLLFYSVGIGQISSEVPQNLSASRPQDRQFILSSKKLLLSDSGFYLCAWSVLNYGYTFGSGTRLTVV.

In this sample, this clonotype turned up many times. CDR3 sequence reads: CASSLTLKLNYGYTF. CDR3 sequence (DNA): TGTGCCAGCAGCTTAACCCTTAAACTTAACTATGGCTACACCTTC. This chain connects TRBV7-9 to TRBJ1-2; D is uncertain. The CDR3 runs to 15 residues. V gave up 2 bases and J gave up 1 base, with 11 bases separating them. Germline V gene data show CDR1 as SEHNR and CDR2 as FQNEAQ (reference sequence).

The genes are TRBV12-3 or TRBV12-4 and TRBJ1-6; 8 bases align to TRBD1. The CDR3 runs 15 residues. J gave up 6 bases and V 7 bases, and 8 bases lay outside the gene matches. For the CDR3, the DNA is TGTGCCAGCACCCCCGACAGGGGAGTTAATTCACCCCTCCACTTT. Translated: CASTPDRGVNSPLHF.

The chain recombines TRBV4-3 with TRBJ1-3, with D maybe TRBD1 (5 bases). V was shortened by 4 bases and J by 4 bases, with 14 bases between the two germline ends. The CDR3 totals 15 residues. CDR1 is LGHNA, CDR2 YSLEER, per germline. CDR3 amino acids: CASSPDSGRGNTIYF. The CDR3, as DNA: TGCGCCAGCAGCCCCGATTCAGGGAGAGGAAACACCATATATTTT.

Turning to this clonotype: One end of the junction does not line up with germline, which may come from a read error. The rearrangement uses TRBV5-1 and TRBJ2-7; 8 nucleotides agree with TRBD2. Germline V gives CDR1 SGHRS, CDR2 YFSETQ. The CDR3 covers 15 residues. The CDR3 DNA follows: TGCGCCAGCAGCTCCTATCGGGAGGGCTCCCACGAGCAGTACTTC. Amino acids: CASSSYREGSHEQYF.

This clonotype was observed at least ten times. V gene TRBV6-1 combines with J gene TRBJ2-5; D is unclear. The germline V and J ends were trimmed by 4 bases and 4 bases, with 19 bases remaining between them. The CDR3 is made up of 16 amino acids. Per germline, CDR1 MNHNS and CDR2 SASEGT. The CDR3, as DNA: TGTGCCAGCAGTGGGGGTATAATAGAGGTGTCAGAGACCCAGTACTTC. The encoded protein is CASSGGIIEVSETQYF.

This clonotype appeared many times. The chain couples TRBV5-4 to TRBJ2-1; D may correspond to TRBD1 or TRBD2 (5 bases each). The V end lost 4 bases, the J end lost 3 bases, and 11 bases lay between the germline ends. The CDR3 has 14 residues. CDR1 is SGHNT, CDR2 YYREEE, per germline (reference sequence). As DNA, the CDR3 is TGTGCCAGCAGCCGCGAGAGGGGCTACAATGAGCAGTTCTTC. Translating it yields CASSRERGYNEQFF.

The V gene is TRBV12-3 or TRBV12-4, the J gene TRBJ2-2, with no clear D. This CDR3 has 14 amino acids. V lost 6 bases, J lost 4 bases, and 12 bases lay in between. The CDR3 here is CASSPKSSTGELFF. CDR3 coding DNA: TGTGCCAGCAGCCCAAAGTCGAGCACCGGGGAGCTGTTTTTT.

This clonotype has at least ten counts. V usage is TRBV12-3 or TRBV12-4 and J usage is TRBJ2-5; D may match TRBD1 or TRBD2 (7 bases each). The CDR3 totals 15 residues. V lost 6 bases and J lost 4, with 18 bases in between. Here the CDR3 reads CASSPPTGRGETQYF. The CDR3 DNA follows: TGTGCCAGCAGCCCTCCGACAGGGAGGGGAGAGACCCAGTACTTC.

There are a few counts of this clonotype. This chain links TRBV12-3 or TRBV12-4 with TRBJ1-2; a possible D gene is TRBD1 (6 bases). This CDR3 is built from 13 residues. V lost 4 bases, J lost 5 bases, and 11 bases lay in between. CDR3 coding DNA: TGTGCCAGCAGTTCCCGGACAGTTTATGGCTACACCTTC. Protein: CASSSRTVYGYTF.

This chain joins TRBV5-4 and TRBJ1-1; TRBD1 agrees at 9 bases. Germline loops: CDR1 SGHNT, CDR2 YYREEE (reference sequence). The CDR3 is 16 amino acids. The junction had 12 bases not matched to a gene; V was cut back by 4 bases and J by 5 bases. CDR3 sequence: CASSPPPGQGGTEAFF. CDR3 coding DNA: TGTGCCAGCAGCCCTCCCCCGGGACAGGGAGGAACTGAAGCTTTCTTT.

The chain combines TRBV10-2 with TRBJ2-1; perhaps TRBD2 as D (6 bases). Trimming pared 8 bases from V and 4 bases from J, leaving 15 bases between. Germline CDR1 and CDR2: WSHSY and SAAADI. This CDR3 is 14 amino acids long. The CDR3 nucleotides read TGCGCCAGCCGCGGGACCTACCATTACAATGAGCAGTTCTTC. It specifies CASRGTYHYNEQFF.

This clonotype was found many times. The genes are TRBV20-1 and TRBJ1-2, with 7 nucleotides matching TRBD1. The CDR3 is 12 amino acids. The germline V gene has CDR1 DFQATT and CDR2 SNEGSKA (reference sequence). V lost 1 base, J lost 9 bases, and 5 bases stayed unmatched. The CDR3 loop is CSARVQGDSYTF. CDR3 DNA: TGCAGTGCTAGAGTCCAGGGGGATAGCTACACCTTC.

The chain combines TRBV6-1 with TRBJ2-1; the D is unclear. V lost 4 bases, J lost 9 bases, and 13 bases lay in between. The germline V gene encodes CDR1 MNHNS and CDR2 SASEGT. This CDR3 contains 13 residues. CDR3 bases: TGTGCCAGCAGTGGGCTGGTAGCAGGTGAGCAGTTCTTC. Translated, it gives CASSGLVAGEQFF.

At least ten counts were recorded for this clonotype. The chain combines TRBV7-3 with TRBJ1-2; TRBD1 matches at 12 bases. This CDR3 has 16 residues. CDR1 and CDR2 from the germline V gene are SGHTA and FQGTGA. Trimming cost V 5 bases and J 6 bases; bases outside gene matches: 10. The chain's CDR3 is CASSSGPGTGGNGYTF. In DNA form, the CDR3 reads TGTGCCAGCAGCAGCGGCCCCGGGACAGGGGGCAATGGCTACACCTTC.

The V call is TRBV10-2, the J call TRBJ1-1, with TRBD1 as a possible D gene (5 bases). Trimming cost V 4 bases and J 4 bases, with 10 bases left between them. CDR1 WSHSY and CDR2 SAAADI come from the germline V gene. The CDR3 is 13 residues long. The DNA for the CDR3 is TGCGCCAGCAGTGGACCCCAGGGCACTGAAGCTTTCTTT. Translated, it gives CASSGPQGTEAFF.

The rearrangement uses TRBV12-3 or TRBV12-4 and TRBJ2-1; maybe TRBD1 (6 bases). Trimming pared 5 bases from V and 10 bases from J, leaving 15 bases between. The CDR3 covers 13 residues. The CDR3 DNA reads TGTGCCAGCAGTCCCCGCCCTGGGACAGAGCAGTTCTTC. The encoded protein is CASSPRPGTEQFF.

The gene calls are TRBV27 and TRBJ2-6; D uncertain. The ends were cut back, 1 base at V and 4 bases at J, with 11 bases in the middle. The germline gives CDR1 MNHEY, CDR2 SMNVEV (reference sequence). There are 16 residues in the CDR3. The CDR3 DNA sequence: TGTGCCAGCAGTTTATGGAGCGTTAAGGGGGCCAACGTCCTGACTTTC. Translated, it gives CASSLWSVKGANVLTF.

This chain connects TRBV20-1 to TRBJ2-5; D unresolved. V shed 5 bases and J shed 0 bases, with 1 base lying between them. The CDR3 runs 10 residues. The germline V gene encodes CDR1 DFQATT and CDR2 SNEGSKA (reference sequence). CDR3 amino acids: CSAYQETQYF. The CDR3 bases are TGCAGTGCTTACCAAGAGACCCAGTACTTC.

The table lists this clonotype with many counts. The chain uses TRBV20-1 and TRBJ1-1; the D gene is possibly TRBD1 (6 bases). Germline-derived CDR1 and CDR2 are DFQATT and SNEGSKA (reference sequence). The CDR3 has 16 residues. The V and J ends lost 0 bases and 3 bases respectively, with 17 bases between them. The CDR3 sequence: CSARDSAGAGDTEAFF. The CDR3 DNA is TGCAGTGCTAGAGATTCGGCAGGGGCGGGAGACACTGAAGCTTTCTTT.

The gene calls are TRBV28 and TRBJ1-2, with 7 bases fitting TRBD1. Germline V gives CDR1 MDHEN, CDR2 SYDVKM. This CDR3 region has 13 residues. J gave up 0 bases and V 7 bases, and 2 bases lay outside the gene matches. Written as DNA, the CDR3 is TGTGCCAGCAAGGACAGGACTAACTATGGCTACACCTTC. Its translation: CASKDRTNYGYTF.

This clonotype has at least ten counts. The J gene is TRBJ2-3, the V gene TRBV20-1, with D perhaps given as TRBD1 or TRBD2 (6 bases each). The ends were cut back, 5 bases at V and 2 bases at J, with 17 bases in the middle. The V gene's germline CDR1 is DFQATT and CDR2 SNEGSKA (reference sequence). The CDR3 contains 15 residues. The CDR3 DNA reads as TGCAGTGCTCTAGAGGGGGACTCCCTCACAGATACGCAGTATTTT. This encodes CSALEGDSLTDTQYF.

This clonotype occurred many times. The J gene is TRBJ1-1, the V gene TRBV12-3 or TRBV12-4, with TRBD1 as a possible D gene (5 bases). V dropped 7 bases and J dropped 3 bases, with 15 bases sitting between them. There are 14 residues in the CDR3. CDR3 coding DNA: TGTGCCAGCAATTTCTATGCAGGGTACACTGAAGCTTTCTTT. Its translation is CASNFYAGYTEAFF.

This clonotype was seen more than once but under ten times. The chain joins TRBV6-2 or TRBV6-3 to TRBJ2-1, with D maybe TRBD1 (6 bases). Germline V gives CDR1 MNHEY, CDR2 SVGEGT. The V and J ends lost 3 bases and 0 bases respectively, with 15 bases between them. The CDR3 runs 17 residues. CDR3 nucleotide sequence: TGTGCCAGCAGTTATTCCCGGGACACGAGCTCCTACAATGAGCAGTTCTTC. This encodes CASSYSRDTSSYNEQFF.

This clonotype was picked up many times. The genes are TRBV29-1 and TRBJ1-2; a weak D match, TRBD1 (5 bases). Germline CDR1 is SQVTM and CDR2 is ANQGSEA. This CDR3 has 16 residues. V was trimmed by 0 bases and J by 8 bases, leaving 22 bases between them. CDR3 protein: CSVEDLTQGPSGGYTF. The CDR3 coding sequence is TGCAGCGTTGAAGATCTCACGCAGGGTCCTTCAGGGGGCTACACCTTC.

This clonotype was counted a few times. This chain uses TRBV28 with TRBJ1-5, with D hard to call. CDR3 length: 15 amino acids. Deletions cut 2 bases from V and 7 bases from J, with 15 bases between. Germline values: CDR1 MDHEN, CDR2 SYDVKM. The CDR3 region is CASSLRTPGRQPQHF. The CDR3 region has the DNA TGTGCCAGCAGTTTAAGGACCCCCGGCAGACAGCCCCAGCATTTT.

This clonotype was seen ten or more times. The rearrangement joins TRBV10-3 to TRBJ1-2; 9 positions match TRBD1. The CDR3 is 15 amino acids. V dropped 3 bases and J dropped 2; count of bases not matched to a gene: 4. CDR1 ENHRY and CDR2 SYGVKD come from the germline V gene. CDR3 region: CAISDPGQGNYGYTF. The DNA of the CDR3 is TGTGCCATCAGTGACCCGGGACAGGGCAACTATGGCTACACCTTC.

Only one count was recorded for this clonotype. A read error may explain this, as a much larger clone is one base away. The gene calls are TRBV11-2 and TRBJ2-7; possibly TRBD2 for D (5 bases). CDR1 is SGHAT, CDR2 FQNNGV, per germline. This CDR3 has 14 residues. The CDR3 loop is CASGFGGPAYEQYF. DNA for the CDR3: TGTGCCAGCGGCTTTGGCGGGCCAGCCTACGAGCAGTACTTC. Full variable domain (rest looked up from reference TRBV11-2 and TRBJ2-7): EAGVAQSPRYKIIEKRQSVAFWCNPISGHATLYWYQQILGQGPKLLIQFQNNGVVDDSQLPKDRFSAERLKGVDSTLKIQPAKLEDSAVYLCASGFGGPAYEQYFGPGTRLTVT.